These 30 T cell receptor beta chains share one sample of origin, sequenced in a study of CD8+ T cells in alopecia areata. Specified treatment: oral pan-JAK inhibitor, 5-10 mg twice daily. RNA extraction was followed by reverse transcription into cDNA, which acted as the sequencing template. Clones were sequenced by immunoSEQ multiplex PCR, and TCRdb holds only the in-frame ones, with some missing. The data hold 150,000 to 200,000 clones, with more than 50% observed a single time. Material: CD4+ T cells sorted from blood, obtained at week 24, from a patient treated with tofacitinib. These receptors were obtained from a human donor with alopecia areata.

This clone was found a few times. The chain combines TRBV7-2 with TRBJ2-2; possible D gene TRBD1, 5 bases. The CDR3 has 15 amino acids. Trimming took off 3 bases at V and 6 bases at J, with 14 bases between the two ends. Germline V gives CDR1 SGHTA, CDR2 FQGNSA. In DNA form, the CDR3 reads TGTGCCAGCAGCTTGACAGTCTTGGACCCCGGGGAGCTGTTTTTT. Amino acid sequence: CASSLTVLDPGELFF.

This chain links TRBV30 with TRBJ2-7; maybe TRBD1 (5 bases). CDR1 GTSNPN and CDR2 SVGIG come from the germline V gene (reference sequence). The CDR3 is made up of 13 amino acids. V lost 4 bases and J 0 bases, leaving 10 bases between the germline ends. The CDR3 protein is CAWTQGLSYEQYF. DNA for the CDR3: TGTGCCTGGACCCAGGGCCTCTCCTACGAGCAGTACTTC.

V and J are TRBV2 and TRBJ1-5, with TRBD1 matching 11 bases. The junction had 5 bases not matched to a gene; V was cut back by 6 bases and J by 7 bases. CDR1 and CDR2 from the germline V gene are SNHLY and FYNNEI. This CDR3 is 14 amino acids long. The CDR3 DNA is TGTGCCAGCAGGCCCGGGACAGGGGGACAGCCCCAGCATTTT. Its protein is CASRPGTGGQPQHF.

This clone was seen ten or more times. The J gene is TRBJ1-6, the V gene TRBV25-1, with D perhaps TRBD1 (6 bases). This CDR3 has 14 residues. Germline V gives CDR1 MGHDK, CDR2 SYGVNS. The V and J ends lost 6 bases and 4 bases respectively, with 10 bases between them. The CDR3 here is CASSRTAYNSPLHF. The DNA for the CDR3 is TGTGCCAGCAGCCGGACAGCATATAATTCACCCCTCCACTTT.

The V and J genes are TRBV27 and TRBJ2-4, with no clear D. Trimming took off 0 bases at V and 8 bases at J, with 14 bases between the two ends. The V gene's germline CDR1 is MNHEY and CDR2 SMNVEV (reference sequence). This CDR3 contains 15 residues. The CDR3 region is CASSLSGRSKYIQYF. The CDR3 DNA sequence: TGTGCCAGCAGTTTATCGGGAAGGTCGAAATACATTCAGTACTTC.

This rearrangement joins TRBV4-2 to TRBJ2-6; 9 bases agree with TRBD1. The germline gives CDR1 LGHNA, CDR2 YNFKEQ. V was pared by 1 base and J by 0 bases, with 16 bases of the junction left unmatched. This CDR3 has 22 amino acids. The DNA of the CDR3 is TGTGCCAGCAGCCAAGCTGGTCCCGGGACAGGGTTAGGGATCTCTGGGGCCAACGTCCTGACTTTC. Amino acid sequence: CASSQAGPGTGLGISGANVLTF.

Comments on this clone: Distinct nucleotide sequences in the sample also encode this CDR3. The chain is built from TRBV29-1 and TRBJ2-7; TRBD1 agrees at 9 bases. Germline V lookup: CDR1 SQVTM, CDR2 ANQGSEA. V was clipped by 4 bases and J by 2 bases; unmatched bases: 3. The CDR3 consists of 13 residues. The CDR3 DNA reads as TGCAGCGTTGGGGGACAGGGACCCTACGAGCAGTACTTC. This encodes CSVGGQGPYEQYF.

CDR3: CAWKGQNIQYF. DNA for the CDR3: TGTGCCTGGAAAGGGCAAAACATTCAGTACTTC. V is TRBV30 and J is TRBJ2-4; D is unclear. V was clipped by 4 bases and J by 5 bases, with 6 bases between them. CDR3 size: 11 residues. Germline lookup yields CDR1 GTSNPN and CDR2 SVGIG (reference sequence). Filled out from reference TRBV30 and TRBJ2-4, the complete variable domain reads SQTIHQWPATLVQPVGSPLSLECTVEGTSNPNLYWYRQAAGRGLQLLFYSVGIGQISSEVPQNLSASRPQDRQFILSSKKLLLSDSGFYLCAWKGQNIQYFGAGTRLSVL.

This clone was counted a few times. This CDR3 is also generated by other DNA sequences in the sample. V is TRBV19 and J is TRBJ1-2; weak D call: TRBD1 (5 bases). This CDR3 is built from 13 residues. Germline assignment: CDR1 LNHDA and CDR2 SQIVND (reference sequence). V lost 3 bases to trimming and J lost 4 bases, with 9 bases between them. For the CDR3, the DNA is TGTGCCAGTAGTATCCAGGGTCCCTATGGCTACACCTTC. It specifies CASSIQGPYGYTF. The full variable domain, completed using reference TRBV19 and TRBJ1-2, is DGGITQSPKYLFRKEGQNVTLSCEQNLNHDAMYWYRQDPGQGLRLIYYSQIVNDFQKGDIAEGYSVSREKKESFPLTVTSAQKNPTAFYLCASSIQGPYGYTFGSGTRLTVV.

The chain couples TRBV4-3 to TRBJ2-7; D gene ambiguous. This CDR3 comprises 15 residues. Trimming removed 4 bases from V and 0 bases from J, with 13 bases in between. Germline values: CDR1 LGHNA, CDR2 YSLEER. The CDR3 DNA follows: TGCGCCAGCAGCCGGTCGCTGACTGGCTCCTACGAGCAGTACTTC. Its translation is CASSRSLTGSYEQYF.

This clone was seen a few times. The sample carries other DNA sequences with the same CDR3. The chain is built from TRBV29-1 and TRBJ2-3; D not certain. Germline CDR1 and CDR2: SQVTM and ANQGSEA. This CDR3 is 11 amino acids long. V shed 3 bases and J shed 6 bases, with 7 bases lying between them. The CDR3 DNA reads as TGCAGCGTTGATTCCGGGGATACGCAGTATTTT. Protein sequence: CSVDSGDTQYF.

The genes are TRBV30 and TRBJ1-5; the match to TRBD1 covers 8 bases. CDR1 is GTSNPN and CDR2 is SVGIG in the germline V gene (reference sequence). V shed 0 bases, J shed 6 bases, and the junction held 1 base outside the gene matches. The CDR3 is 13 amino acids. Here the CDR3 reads CAWSVTGGQPQHF. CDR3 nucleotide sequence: TGTGCCTGGAGTGTTACAGGGGGTCAGCCCCAGCATTTT.

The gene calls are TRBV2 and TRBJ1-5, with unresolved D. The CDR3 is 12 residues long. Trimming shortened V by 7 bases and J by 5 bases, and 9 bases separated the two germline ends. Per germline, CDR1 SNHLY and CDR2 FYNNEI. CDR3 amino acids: CASMDQDQPQHF. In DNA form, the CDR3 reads TGTGCCAGCATGGATCAAGATCAGCCCCAGCATTTT.

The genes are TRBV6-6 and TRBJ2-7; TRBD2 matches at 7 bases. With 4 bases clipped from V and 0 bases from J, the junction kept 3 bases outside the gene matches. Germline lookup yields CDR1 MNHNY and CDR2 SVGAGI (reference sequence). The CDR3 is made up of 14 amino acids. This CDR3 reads CASSFERGSYEQYF. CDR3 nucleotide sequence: TGTGCCAGCAGTTTCGAGCGGGGCTCCTACGAGCAGTACTTC.

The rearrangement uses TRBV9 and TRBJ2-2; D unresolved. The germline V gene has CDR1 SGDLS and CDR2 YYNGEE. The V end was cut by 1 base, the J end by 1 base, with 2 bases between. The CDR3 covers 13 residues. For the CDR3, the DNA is TGTGCCAGCAGCGTACAGAACACCGGGGAGCTGTTTTTT. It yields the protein CASSVQNTGELFF.

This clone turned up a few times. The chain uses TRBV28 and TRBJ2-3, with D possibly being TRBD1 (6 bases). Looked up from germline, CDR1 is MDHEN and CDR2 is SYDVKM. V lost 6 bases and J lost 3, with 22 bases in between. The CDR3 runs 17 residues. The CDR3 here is CASSTIRDNKPTDTQYF. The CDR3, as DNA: TGTGCCAGCAGCACTATCCGGGACAACAAACCGACAGATACGCAGTATTTT.

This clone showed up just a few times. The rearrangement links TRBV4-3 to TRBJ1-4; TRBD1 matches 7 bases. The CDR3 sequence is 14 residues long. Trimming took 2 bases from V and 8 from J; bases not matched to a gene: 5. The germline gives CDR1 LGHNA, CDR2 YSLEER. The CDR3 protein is CASSQNRGREKLFF. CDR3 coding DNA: TGCGCCAGCAGCCAAAACAGGGGTAGGGAAAAACTGTTTTTT.

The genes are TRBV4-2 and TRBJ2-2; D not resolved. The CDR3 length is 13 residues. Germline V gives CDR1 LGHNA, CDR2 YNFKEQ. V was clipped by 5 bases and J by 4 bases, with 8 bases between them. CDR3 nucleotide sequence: TGTGCCAGCAGCTTAGTCGTCACCGGGGAGCTGTTTTTT. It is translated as CASSLVVTGELFF.

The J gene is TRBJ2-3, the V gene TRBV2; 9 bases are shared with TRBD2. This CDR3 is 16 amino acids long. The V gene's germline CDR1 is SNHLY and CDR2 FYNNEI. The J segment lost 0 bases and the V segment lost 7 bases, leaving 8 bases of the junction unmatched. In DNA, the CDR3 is TGTGCCAGCATTGGTCTAGCGGGGCGTAGCACAGATACGCAGTATTTT. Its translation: CASIGLAGRSTDTQYF.

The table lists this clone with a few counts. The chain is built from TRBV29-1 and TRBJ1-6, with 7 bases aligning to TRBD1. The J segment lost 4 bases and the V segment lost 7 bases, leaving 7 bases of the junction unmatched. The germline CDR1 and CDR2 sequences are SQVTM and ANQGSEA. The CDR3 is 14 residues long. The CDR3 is CSARTGVYNSPLHF. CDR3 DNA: TGCAGCGCAAGGACAGGAGTTTATAATTCACCCCTCCACTTT. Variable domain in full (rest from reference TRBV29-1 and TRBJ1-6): SAVISQKPSRDICQRGTSLTIQCQVDSQVTMMFWYRQQPGQSLTLIATANQGSEATYESGFVIDKFPISRPNLTFSTLTVSNMSPEDSSIYLCSARTGVYNSPLHFGNGTRLTVT.

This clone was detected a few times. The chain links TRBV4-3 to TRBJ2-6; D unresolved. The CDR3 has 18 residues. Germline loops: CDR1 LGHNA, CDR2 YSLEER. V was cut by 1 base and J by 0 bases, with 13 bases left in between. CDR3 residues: CASSQGVNQFSGANVLTF. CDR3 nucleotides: TGCGCCAGCAGCCAAGGAGTTAATCAATTCTCTGGGGCCAACGTCCTGACTTTC.

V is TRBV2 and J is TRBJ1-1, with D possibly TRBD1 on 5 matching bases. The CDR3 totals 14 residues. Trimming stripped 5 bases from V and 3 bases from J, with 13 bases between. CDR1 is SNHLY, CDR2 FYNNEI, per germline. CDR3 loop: CASSITARDTEAFF. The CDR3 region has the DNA TGTGCCAGCAGTATCACGGCCAGGGACACTGAAGCTTTCTTT.

CDR3 in DNA: TGTGCCCGGGCCCGGGGGTATGGCTACACCTTC. It yields the protein CARARGYGYTF. The chain uses TRBV2 and TRBJ1-2, with TRBD1 as a possible D gene (5 bases). This CDR3 contains 11 residues. From germline, CDR1 is SNHLY and CDR2 FYNNEI. Trimming took 11 bases from V and 5 from J, leaving 12 bases between them.

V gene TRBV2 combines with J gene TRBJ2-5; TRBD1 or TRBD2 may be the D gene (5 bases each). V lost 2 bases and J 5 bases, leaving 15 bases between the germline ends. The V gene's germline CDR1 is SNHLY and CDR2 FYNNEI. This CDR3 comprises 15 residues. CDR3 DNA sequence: TGTGCCAGCAGTGAACCCCAGGGATTAGCGGAGACCCAGTACTTC. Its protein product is CASSEPQGLAETQYF.

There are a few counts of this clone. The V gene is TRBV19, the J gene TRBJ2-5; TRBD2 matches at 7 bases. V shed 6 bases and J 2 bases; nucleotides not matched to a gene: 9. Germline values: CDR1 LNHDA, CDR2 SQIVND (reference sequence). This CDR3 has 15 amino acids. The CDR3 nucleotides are TGTGCCAGTAGCCTTATGGGGGGGGTTCAAGAGACCCAGTACTTC. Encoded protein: CASSLMGGVQETQYF.

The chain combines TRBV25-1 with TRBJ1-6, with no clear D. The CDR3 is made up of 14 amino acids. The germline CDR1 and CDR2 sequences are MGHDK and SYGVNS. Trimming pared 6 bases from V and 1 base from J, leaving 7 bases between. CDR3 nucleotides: TGTGCCAGCAGACAGACTTCCTATAATTCACCCCTCCACTTT. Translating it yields CASRQTSYNSPLHF.

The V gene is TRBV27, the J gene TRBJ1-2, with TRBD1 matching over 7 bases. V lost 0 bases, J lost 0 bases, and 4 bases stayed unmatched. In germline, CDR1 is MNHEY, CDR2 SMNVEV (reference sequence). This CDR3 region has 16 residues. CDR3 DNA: TGTGCCAGCAGTTTATCCGGGACAGTTCCTAACTATGGCTACACCTTC. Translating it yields CASSLSGTVPNYGYTF.

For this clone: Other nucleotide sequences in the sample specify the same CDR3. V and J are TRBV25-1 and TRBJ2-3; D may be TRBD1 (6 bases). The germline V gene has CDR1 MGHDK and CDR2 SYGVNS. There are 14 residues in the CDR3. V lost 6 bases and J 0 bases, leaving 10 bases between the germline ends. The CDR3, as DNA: TGTGCCAGCAGCCGACAGGCTAGCACAGATACGCAGTATTTT. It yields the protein CASSRQASTDTQYF.

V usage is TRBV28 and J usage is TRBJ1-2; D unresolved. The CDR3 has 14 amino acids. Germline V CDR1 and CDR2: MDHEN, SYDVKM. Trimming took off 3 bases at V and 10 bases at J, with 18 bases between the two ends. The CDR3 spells CASSFGSSSGDYTF. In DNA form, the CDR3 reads TGTGCCAGCAGTTTTGGGTCTAGTTCCGGTGACTACACCTTC.

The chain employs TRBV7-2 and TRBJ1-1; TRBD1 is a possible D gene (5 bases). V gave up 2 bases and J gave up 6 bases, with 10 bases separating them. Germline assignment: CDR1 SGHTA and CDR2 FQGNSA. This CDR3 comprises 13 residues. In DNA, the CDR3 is TGTGCCAGCAGCTTAAGGGGTTTGGCTGAAGCTTTCTTT. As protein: CASSLRGLAEAFF.